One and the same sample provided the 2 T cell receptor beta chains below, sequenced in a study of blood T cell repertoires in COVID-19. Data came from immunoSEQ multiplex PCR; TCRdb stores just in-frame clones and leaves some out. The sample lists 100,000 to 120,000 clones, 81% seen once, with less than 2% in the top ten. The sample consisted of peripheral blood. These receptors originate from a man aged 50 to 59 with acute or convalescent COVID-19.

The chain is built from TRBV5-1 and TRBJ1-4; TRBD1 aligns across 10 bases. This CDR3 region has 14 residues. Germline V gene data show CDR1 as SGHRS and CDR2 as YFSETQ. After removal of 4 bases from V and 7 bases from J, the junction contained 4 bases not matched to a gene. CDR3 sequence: CASSRDRGGEKLFF. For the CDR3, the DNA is TGCGCCAGCAGCCGGGACAGGGGAGGTGAAAAACTGTTTTTT.

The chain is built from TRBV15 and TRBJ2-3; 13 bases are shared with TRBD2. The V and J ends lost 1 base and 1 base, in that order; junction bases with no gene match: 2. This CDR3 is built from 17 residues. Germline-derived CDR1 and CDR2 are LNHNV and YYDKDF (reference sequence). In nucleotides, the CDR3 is TGTGCCACCAGCAGAGGGACTAGCGGGGGCCGCACAGATACGCAGTATTTT. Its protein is CATSRGTSGGRTDTQYF.